This is a list of T cell receptor beta chains from one sample in a study of blood T cell repertoires in COVID-19. Sequenced by immunoSEQ multiplex PCR; TCRdb stores in-frame clones only, minus some. The top ten clones hold roughly 3.4% of a sample with some 340,000 clones, 85% of them seen once. Source material: peripheral blood. Receptors were obtained from a woman aged 18-29 years with acute or convalescent COVID-19. The CDR3 runs from the conserved cysteine through the conserved F or W. A D gene is named only where the DNA matches it firmly. Some rows have no size entry. The others give once, few or many, or a class for an expanded clone.

clone_size d_call j_call v_call cdr3_aa cdr3_nt
NA NA TRBJ2-2 TRBV10-1 CASSETADPTGELFF TGCGCCAGCAGTGAGACAGCGGATCCCACCGGGGAGCTGTTTTTT
NA TRBD2 TRBJ2-7 TRBV5-1 CASSPTAGTSGLGEQYF TGCGCCAGCAGCCCAACAGCCGGGACTAGCGGATTAGGCGAGCAGTACTTC
NA NA TRBJ2-1 TRBV19 CASSISPSLYNEQFF TGTGCCAGTAGTATAAGCCCGAGCCTCTACAATGAGCAGTTCTTC
NA NA TRBJ2-2 TRBV19 CASSIKGDTGELFF TGTGCCAGTAGTATCAAGGGGGACACCGGGGAGCTGTTTTTT
NA TRBD1 TRBJ2-7 TRBV7-3 CASSEGQGAAYEQYF TGTGCCAGCAGCGAAGGACAGGGGGCGGCCTACGAGCAGTACTTC
NA NA TRBJ1-3 TRBV9 CASSPNRHVGNTIYF TGTGCCAGCAGTCCTAACCGACATGTTGGAAACACCATATATTTT
NA NA TRBJ1-5 TRBV6-1 CASSEIWGGGNQPQHF TGTGCCAGCAGTGAAATTTGGGGAGGGGGCAATCAGCCCCAGCATTTT
NA TRBD1 TRBJ2-5 TRBV4-1 CASSRGDREETQYF TGCGCCAGCAGCCGGGGTGACAGGGAAGAGACCCAGTACTTC
NA TRBD2 TRBJ2-7 TRBV5-1 CASSLTSGAYEQYF TGCGCCAGCAGCTTGACTAGCGGGGCCTACGAGCAGTACTTC
NA TRBD2 TRBJ2-5 TRBV6-1 CASSETAGGDETQYF TGTGCCAGCAGTGAAACAGCGGGAGGTGACGAGACCCAGTACTTC
once NA TRBJ1-1 TRBV6-5 CASYRDIKNTEAFF TGTGCCAGCTACCGGGACATAAAGAACACTGAAGCTTTCTTT
NA TRBD1 TRBJ2-2 TRBV10-3 CAISGKGQSNTGELFF TGTGCCATCAGTGGAAAGGGACAGTCGAACACCGGGGAGCTGTTTTTT
NA TRBD1 TRBJ2-3 TRBV6-5 CASSRGTGVTDTQYF TGTGCCAGCAGTCGCGGGACAGGCGTCACAGATACGCAGTATTTT
NA NA TRBJ1-2 TRBV4-1 CVLSGVQNYGYTF TGCGTTCTTTCGGGTGTCCAAAACTATGGCTACACCTTC
once NA TRBJ2-7 TRBV5-1 CASSLRYSGSGEQYF TGCGCCAGCAGCTTAAGATACTCGGGGTCGGGGGAGCAGTACTTC
NA TRBD1 TRBJ1-3 TRBV11-2 CASTSGGKGNTIYF TGTGCCAGCACCTCAGGGGGCAAAGGAAACACCATATATTTT
NA NA TRBJ2-5 TRBV28 CASSLAVRTQYF TGTGCCAGCAGTTTAGCGGTCCGGACCCAGTACTTC
NA NA TRBJ1-2 TRBV3-1/TRBV3-2 CASSPLTGTGYYGYTF TGTGCCAGCAGCCCCTTGACAGGAACGGGGTACTATGGCTACACCTTC
NA NA TRBJ1-3 TRBV28 CASSQRPISGNTIYF TGTGCCAGCAGTCAGCGGCCCATCTCTGGAAACACCATATATTTT
NA TRBD1 TRBJ2-7 TRBV11-2 CASSSRDRGLYEQYF TGTGCCAGCAGCTCCCGGGACAGGGGCCTCTACGAGCAGTACTTC
NA NA TRBJ2-5 TRBV19 CASSNPQGETQYF TGTGCCAGTAGTAACCCACAGGGAGAGACCCAGTACTTC
NA NA TRBJ2-6 TRBV13 CASSPQGRANVLTF TGTGCCAGCAGCCCACAGGGTAGAGCCAACGTCCTGACTTTC
NA NA TRBJ2-2 TRBV5-1 CASSRDTSNNGELFF TGCGCCAGCAGCAGGGACACGTCGAATAACGGGGAGCTGTTTTTT
NA NA TRBJ1-2 TRBV12-5 CASGLQGHGYTF TGTGCTAGTGGTTTGCAGGGGCACGGCTACACCTTC
NA TRBD2 TRBJ2-1 TRBV19 CASSIFGGANEQFF TGTGCCAGTAGTATTTTCGGGGGGGCCAATGAGCAGTTCTTC
once NA TRBJ2-7 TRBV5-1 CASSLTGEVHEQYF TGCGCCAGCAGCTTAACAGGGGAGGTCCACGAGCAGTACTTC
once NA TRBJ1-3 TRBV1 CTSSPRQGDGGNTIYF TGCACCAGCAGCCCCCGACAGGGAGACGGAGGAAACACCATATATTTT
NA NA TRBJ2-5 TRBV11-2 CASSTTRRGYQETQYF TGTGCCAGCAGTACAACACGACGGGGGTACCAAGAGACCCAGTACTTC
NA NA TRBJ2-1 TRBV7-9 CASRSYSRDLHNEQFF TGTGCCAGCAGGTCATACAGCCGGGACTTGCACAATGAGCAGTTCTTC
NA TRBD1 TRBJ1-2 TRBV19 CASSIRQGSLVGYTF TGTGCCAGTAGTATACGACAGGGGAGTCTCGTTGGCTACACCTTC
once NA TRBJ1-1 TRBV21-1 CASSTRAKNTEAFF TGTGCCAGCAGCACGAGGGCCAAGAACACTGAAGCTTTCTTT
NA TRBD1 TRBJ1-1 TRBV12-5 CASGPRTTGVNTEAFF TGTGCTAGTGGTCCCCGTACGACAGGGGTGAACACTGAAGCTTTCTTT
many TRBD2 TRBJ2-1 TRBV12-5 CASGIGLAGGGEQFF TGTGCTAGTGGTATAGGACTAGCGGGAGGTGGGGAGCAGTTCTTC
NA TRBD1 TRBJ1-1 TRBV27 CASSRTGVYTEAFF TGTGCCAGCAGCCGGACAGGGGTATACACTGAAGCTTTCTTT
NA TRBD1 TRBJ2-5 TRBV4-1 CASSPNRGRETQYF TGCGCCAGCAGCCCCAACAGGGGGAGGGAGACCCAGTACTTC
NA NA TRBJ1-1 TRBV5-4 CASSGGGNTEAFF TGTGCCAGCAGCGGCGGGGGCAACACTGAAGCTTTCTTT
NA TRBD1 TRBJ2-7 TRBV10-2 CASSIDRGLAYEQYF TGCGCCAGCAGTATAGACAGGGGGTTGGCCTACGAGCAGTACTTC
NA NA TRBJ1-2 TRBV6-6 CASTPLQTGGYTF TGTGCCAGCACCCCTCTCCAGACGGGGGGCTACACCTTC
once NA TRBJ1-5 TRBV6-1 CASSEVSSGNQPQHF TGTGCCAGCAGTGAAGTGAGTTCGGGGAATCAGCCCCAGCATTTT
NA NA TRBJ1-1 TRBV6-5 CASSYKEGTEAFF TGTGCCAGCAGTTACAAGGAGGGCACTGAAGCTTTCTTT
NA NA TRBJ2-7 TRBV2 CASREDGIPYEQYF TGTGCCAGCAGGGAGGATGGGATCCCCTACGAGCAGTACTTC
NA TRBD1 TRBJ2-2 TRBV29-1 CSVGGTGGNTGELFF TGCAGCGTAGGAGGGACAGGGGGAAACACCGGGGAGCTGTTTTTT
NA NA TRBJ2-1 TRBV5-1 CASSLGQGMNDNEQFF TGCGCCAGCAGCTTGGGGCAGGGTATGAACGACAATGAGCAGTTCTTC
NA TRBD1 TRBJ2-6 TRBV18 CASSNQGQSRANVLTF TGTGCCAGCTCTAACCAGGGACAGTCTAGGGCCAACGTCCTGACTTTC
few TRBD1 TRBJ1-6 TRBV5-1 CASSFGQGNSPLHF TGCGCCAGCAGCTTCGGACAGGGAAATTCACCCCTCCACTTT
NA TRBD1 TRBJ1-5 TRBV18 CASSPEGQGNQPQHF TGTGCCAGCTCACCAGAGGGACAGGGCAATCAGCCCCAGCATTTT
NA NA TRBJ1-5 TRBV2 CASRTPNQPQHF TGTGCCAGCCGTACTCCCAATCAGCCCCAGCATTTT
NA NA TRBJ2-7 TRBV24-1 CATSDATRQYF TGTGCCACCAGTGATGCCACGCGTCAGTACTTC
NA NA TRBJ1-5 TRBV18 CASSPEYNQPQHF TGTGCCAGCTCACCGGAGTACAATCAGCCCCAGCATTTT
NA TRBD1 TRBJ1-2 TRBV5-1 CASSLPPGQEVYGYTF TGCGCCAGCAGCTTGCCGCCGGGACAGGAGGTCTATGGCTACACCTTC
once TRBD2 TRBJ2-5 TRBV5-1 CASSSIGGAGETQYF TGCGCCAGCAGCTCAATCGGGGGGGCCGGGGAGACCCAGTACTTC
NA NA TRBJ1-3 TRBV7-8 CASSLGLLDSGNTIYF TGTGCCAGCAGCCTCGGACTTCTTGACTCTGGAAACACCATATATTTT
once TRBD1 TRBJ1-4 TRBV2 CASSGPRQGPNEKLFF TGTGCCAGCAGTGGGCCTAGACAGGGGCCTAATGAAAAACTGTTTTTT
NA NA TRBJ2-3 TRBV21-1 CASSIRPSGGSTDTQYF TGTGCCAGCAGCATCCGTCCTAGCGGGGGGAGCACAGATACGCAGTATTTT
once TRBD1 TRBJ2-5 TRBV9 CASSGRGDRGLAKTQYF TGTGCCAGCAGCGGCCGTGGGGACAGGGGTTTAGCGAAGACCCAGTACTTC
NA TRBD1 TRBJ1-3 TRBV4-1 CASTQQGASGNTIYF TGCGCCAGCACCCAACAGGGGGCCAGTGGAAACACCATATATTTT
NA NA TRBJ2-1 TRBV3-1/TRBV3-2 CASSPGVGESTEQFF TGTGCCAGCAGCCCGGGGGTGGGGGAGAGTACTGAGCAGTTCTTC
NA TRBD1 TRBJ2-1 TRBV2 CACRDRGNEQFF TGTGCCTGCCGGGACAGGGGCAATGAGCAGTTCTTC
NA NA TRBJ2-4 TRBV6-5 CASSYAGSLAKNIQYF TGTGCCAGCAGTTATGCCGGGTCTTTAGCCAAAAACATTCAGTACTTC
NA TRBD1 TRBJ1-2 TRBV15 CATSSGQGYYGYTF TGTGCCACCAGCTCAGGACAGGGGTACTATGGCTACACCTTC